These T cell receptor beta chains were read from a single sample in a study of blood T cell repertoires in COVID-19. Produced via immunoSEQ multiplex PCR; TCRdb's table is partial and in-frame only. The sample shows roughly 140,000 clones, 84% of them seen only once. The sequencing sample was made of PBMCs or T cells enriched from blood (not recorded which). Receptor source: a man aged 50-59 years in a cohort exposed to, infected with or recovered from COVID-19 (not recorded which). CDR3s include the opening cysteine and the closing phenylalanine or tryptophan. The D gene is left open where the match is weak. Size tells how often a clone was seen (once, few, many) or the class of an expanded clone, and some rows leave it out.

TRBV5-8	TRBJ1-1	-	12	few	CASSWGGTEAFF	TGTGCCAGCAGCTGGGGGGGGACTGAAGCTTTCTTT
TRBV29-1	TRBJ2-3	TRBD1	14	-	CSSGQGASTDTQYF	TGCAGCTCGGGACAGGGGGCTAGCACAGATACGCAGTATTTT
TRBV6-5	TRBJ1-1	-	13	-	CASSYRGDDEAFF	TGTGCCAGCAGTTATAGGGGCGATGATGAAGCTTTCTTT
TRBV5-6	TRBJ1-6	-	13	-	CASSRDYDSPLHF	TGTGCCAGCAGCCGGGACTACGATTCACCCCTCCACTTT
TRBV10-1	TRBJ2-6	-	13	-	CASSGAGANVLTF	TGCGCCAGCTCAGGGGCTGGGGCCAACGTCCTGACTTTC
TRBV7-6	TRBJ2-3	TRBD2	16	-	CASSPRTSGGPDTQYF	TGTGCCAGCAGCCCGCGGACTAGCGGGGGACCAGATACGCAGTATTTT
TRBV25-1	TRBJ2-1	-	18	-	CASSDDRVGFGSYNEQFF	TGTGCCAGCAGTGATGATCGGGTTGGGTTCGGCTCCTACAATGAGCAGTTCTTC
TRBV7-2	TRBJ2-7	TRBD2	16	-	CASSLGWLAGSYEQYF	TGTGCCAGCAGCTTAGGTTGGCTAGCGGGATCCTACGAGCAGTACTTC
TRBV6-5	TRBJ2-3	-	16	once	CASSSLYLMTADTQYF	TGTGCCAGCAGTTCCCTTTATCTGATGACAGCAGATACGCAGTATTTT
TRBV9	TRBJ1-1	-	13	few	CASSVGWREEAFF	TGTGCCAGCAGCGTAGGATGGCGGGAAGAAGCTTTCTTT
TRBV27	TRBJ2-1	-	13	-	CASSLKGFGEQFF	TGTGCCAGCAGTTTAAAGGGGTTCGGGGAGCAGTTCTTC
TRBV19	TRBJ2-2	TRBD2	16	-	CASIPSGGGLYGELFF	TGTGCCAGTATCCCTTCTGGGGGGGGTCTGTACGGGGAGCTGTTTTTT
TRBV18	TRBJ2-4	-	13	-	CASSDGPKNIQYF	TGTGCCAGCTCAGATGGGCCAAAAAACATTCAGTACTTC
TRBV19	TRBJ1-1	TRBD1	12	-	CASSARQGTAFF	TGTGCCAGTAGTGCTCGACAGGGAACGGCTTTCTTT
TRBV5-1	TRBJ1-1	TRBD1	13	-	CASSFTGADEAFF	TGCGCCAGCAGCTTCACAGGGGCCGACGAAGCTTTCTTT
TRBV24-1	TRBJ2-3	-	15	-	CATSDSGASTDTQYF	TGTGCCACCAGTGACAGCGGAGCTAGCACAGATACGCAGTATTTT
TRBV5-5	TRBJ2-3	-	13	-	CASSLVGGDTQYF	TGTGCCAGCAGCTTGGTGGGGGGAGATACGCAGTATTTT
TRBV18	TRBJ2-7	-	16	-	CASSLSRDTATYEQYF	TGTGCCAGCTCCCTCTCGAGGGACACAGCAACTTACGAGCAGTACTTC
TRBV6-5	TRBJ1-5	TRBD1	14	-	CASTWTGTNQPQHF	TGTGCCAGCACTTGGACAGGGACCAATCAGCCCCAGCATTTT
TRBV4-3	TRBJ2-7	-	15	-	CASSQDWTLVVEQYF	TGCGCCAGCAGCCAAGATTGGACTTTGGTGGTCGAGCAGTACTTC
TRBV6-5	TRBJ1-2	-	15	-	CASTPQRSLRGGYTF	TGTGCCAGCACCCCTCAGCGGTCCCTACGAGGTGGCTACACCTTC
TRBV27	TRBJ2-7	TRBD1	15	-	CASSLSGQGGSEQYF	TGTGCCAGCAGTTTATCGGGACAGGGTGGGAGCGAGCAGTACTTC
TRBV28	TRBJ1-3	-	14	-	CASSFAGDGNTIYF	TGTGCCAGCAGTTTTGCAGGGGATGGAAACACCATATATTTT
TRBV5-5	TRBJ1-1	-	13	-	CASSWGGSTEAFF	TGTGCCAGCAGCTGGGGAGGAAGCACTGAAGCTTTCTTT
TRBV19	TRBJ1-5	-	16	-	CASSIPQGNSNQPQHF	TGTGCCAGTAGTATACCTCAGGGAAATAGCAATCAGCCCCAGCATTTT
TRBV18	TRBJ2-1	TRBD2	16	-	CASSPTGTSGLGEQFF	TGTGCCAGCTCACCTACCGGGACTAGCGGGCTGGGGGAGCAGTTCTTC
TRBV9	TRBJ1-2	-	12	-	CASSTGNYGYTF	TGTGCCAGCAGTACAGGAAACTATGGCTACACCTTC
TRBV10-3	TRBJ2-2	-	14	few	CATWRTASTGELFF	TGTGCCACTTGGAGGACGGCGTCAACCGGGGAGCTGTTTTTT
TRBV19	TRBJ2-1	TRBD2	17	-	CASTEIAGTSGRLGQFF	TGTGCCAGTACCGAAATAGCCGGGACTAGCGGGAGACTGGGGCAGTTCTTC